These 5 T cell receptor beta chains originate from one sample sequenced in a study of blood T cell repertoires in COVID-19 (dated by TCRdb to between 2020 and 2021). Library preparation employed the immunoSEQ multiplex PCR assay. TCRdb limited this immuneACCESS table to in-frame rearrangements with V and J called. A share of clones is missing; checked studies link under half to unresolved V genes, and the rest is unexplained. The sample has fewer than 450,000 clones on record, 80% to 90% of them singletons. In total, the top ten clones hold more than 5% of the sample. Sequenced input: peripheral blood. The receptors originated from a woman between 45 and 65 years old with COVID-19, enrolled during active disease.

The sample holds one count of this clone. The chain is built from TRBV2 and TRBJ2-1, with TRBD2 as a possible D gene (5 bases). V was shortened by 7 bases and J by 8 bases, with 21 bases between the two germline ends. This CDR3 has 15 residues. The germline gives CDR1 SNHLY, CDR2 FYNNEI. CDR3 nucleotides: TGTGCCAGCACCTTACAAGGACTGGAGCTGGATGAGCAGTTCTTC. This encodes CASTLQGLELDEQFF.

This clone was observed once. The chain links TRBV12-3 or TRBV12-4 to TRBJ2-1; 9 nucleotides agree with TRBD1. There are 13 residues in the CDR3. Trimming removed 3 bases from V and 10 bases from J; junction bases left unmatched: 4. The CDR3 sequence: CASSFGTGNEQFF. The CDR3 region has the DNA TGTGCCAGCAGTTTCGGGACAGGGAACGAGCAGTTCTTC.

This chain connects TRBV6-5 to TRBJ1-4; D call uncertain. V lost 9 bases and J lost 8, with 16 bases in between. In germline, CDR1 is MNHEY, CDR2 SVGAGI. CDR3 length: 13 amino acids. For the CDR3, the DNA is TGTGCCAGTTCCCCTCGAGGAGGGGAAAAACTGTTTTTT. It encodes CASSPRGGEKLFF.

V is TRBV30 and J is TRBJ2-1, with TRBD2 identical over 16 bases. With 4 bases clipped from V and 7 bases from J, the junction kept 13 bases outside the gene matches. CDR3 length: 18 residues. Germline V CDR1 and CDR2: GTSNPN, SVGIG (reference sequence). Here the CDR3 DNA reads TGTGCCTGGACTGGGACTAGCGGGAGGGCCGAGTTGTGGAATGAGCAGTTCTTC. Protein product: CAWTGTSGRAELWNEQFF.

This rearrangement joins TRBV19 to TRBJ2-7; 7 nucleotides align to TRBD1. CDR1 and CDR2 (germline): LNHDA, SQIVND (reference sequence). This CDR3 is 13 amino acids long. After removal of 5 bases from V and 4 bases from J, the junction contained 5 bases not matched to a gene. CDR3 DNA sequence: TGTGCCAGTAGTCAGACAGGGAGTTACGAGCAGTACTTC. Translating gives CASSQTGSYEQYF.